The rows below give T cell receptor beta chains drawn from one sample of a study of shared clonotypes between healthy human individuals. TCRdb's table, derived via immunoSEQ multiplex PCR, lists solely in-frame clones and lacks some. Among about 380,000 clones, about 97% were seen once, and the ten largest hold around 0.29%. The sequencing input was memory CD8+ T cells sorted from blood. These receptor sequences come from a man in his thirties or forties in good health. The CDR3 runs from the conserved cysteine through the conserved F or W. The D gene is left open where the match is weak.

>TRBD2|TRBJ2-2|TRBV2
TGTGCCAGCAGTGCGGGACTAGCGGACGGGGAGCTGTTTTTT
CASSAGLADGELFF
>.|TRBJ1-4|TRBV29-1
TGCAGCGTTGCCTCGGCAGGGCCCGGAGGAAAACTGTTTTTT
CSVASAGPGGKLFF
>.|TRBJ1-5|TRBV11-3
TGTGCCAGCAGCTTAGTTGGGCTTATCTACTCGACGGGTGGTAATCAGCCCCAGCATTTT
CASSLVGLIYSTGGNQPQHF
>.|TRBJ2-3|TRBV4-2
TGTGCCAGCAGCCAAGGGCGTGGCGGGACGGCCACAGATACGCAGTATTTT
CASSQGRGGTATDTQYF
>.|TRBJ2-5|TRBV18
TGTGCCAGCTCACCACCAGGGGGGGAGACCCAGTACTTC
CASSPPGGETQYF
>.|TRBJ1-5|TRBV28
TGTGCCAGCAGTTTCCGGGGAGAAAGGAATCAGCCCCAGCATTTT
CASSFRGERNQPQHF
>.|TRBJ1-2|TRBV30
TGTGCCTGGAGTGTCGGACAGTATTTAGATGGCTACACCTTC
CAWSVGQYLDGYTF
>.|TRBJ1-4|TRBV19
TGTGCCAGTAGTACCCTAGCCGGGCCGAGGAATGAAAAACTGTTTTTT
CASSTLAGPRNEKLFF
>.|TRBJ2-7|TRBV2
TGTGCCAGCAGTGAAAAGCTAGGGGTGGCGCAGTACTTC
CASSEKLGVAQYF
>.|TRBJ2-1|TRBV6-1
TGTGCCAGCCGACTATCCTACAATGAGCAGTTCTTC
CASRLSYNEQFF
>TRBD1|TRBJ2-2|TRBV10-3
TGTGCCATCACCGGGACAGGGAACACCGGGGAGCTGTTTTTT
CAITGTGNTGELFF
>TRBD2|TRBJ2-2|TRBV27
TGTGCCAGGATTCCGGGACTAGCGGGAGAGCCGCCTGGGGAGCTGTTTTTT
CARIPGLAGEPPGELFF
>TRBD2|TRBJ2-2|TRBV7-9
TGTGCCAGCAGTACTAGCGGGAGGGCCTTCGGGGAGCTGTTTTTT
CASSTSGRAFGELFF
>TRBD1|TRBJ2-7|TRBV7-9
TGTGCCAGCAGCTTAGAGGGACAGGGAACCTACGAGCAGTACTTC
CASSLEGQGTYEQYF